This TCR beta chain is from a study of blood T cell repertoires in COVID-19. As for the study in general: The study drew acute and convalescent COVID-19 samples from the United States, Italy and Spain. The cDNA or gDNA used as material had been derived from T cells, B-cell-depleted T cells, or PBMCs.

Authors' data handling: Reference gene primer amplification in the assay estimated nucleated cell counts. Here immunoSEQ multiplex PCR was the method, and the copy in TCRdb shows in-frame clones only, minus some. The D gene and trimming were derived from the DNA, and the V and J assignments and clone size from that table. There are tens of thousands of clones in the sample; about 89% occur only once, and 13% lies in the top ten. V gave up 1 base and J gave up 4 bases; unmatched junction bases: 4. Germline CDR1 is LGHNA and CDR2 is YSLEER. CDR3 length: 15 residues. The TCR comes from a man in his 70s with active COVID-19. V gene TRBV4-3 combines with J gene TRBJ2-5, with 9 bases lining up with TRBD1. Sequenced: peripheral blood. The CDR3 DNA reads TGCGCCAGCAGCCAAGTTATGGGACAGGGAGAGACCCAGTACTTC. Translating it yields CASSQVMGQGETQYF.